This T cell receptor (beta chain) comes out of a study of T cells in Graves' hyperthyroidism and ophthalmopathy. General observations from the study: Ophthalmopathy was separated from stable hyperthyroidism by a 13 V-J model.

Regions amplified from RNA transcripts were the TCR beta CDR3 regions. A first-round RT-PCR of the TCR CDR3 used the HTBI primer set. In TCRdb, the multiplex PCR reads were re-called with MiXCR into one record per CDR3 protein. The sample lists about 290,000 distinct CDR3 sequences, approximately 15% occurring once. This clonotype was counted only a few times. Its cognate antigen is unknown. Hyperthyroidism, newly diagnosed and lasting under 2 months, affected patients aged 18 to 65. A patient was excluded if there was uncontrolled infection, other autoimmune disease, pregnancy or lactation. J gave up 4 bases and V 4 bases, and 9 bases lay outside the gene matches. Germline V gene lookup returns CDR1 KGHSH and CDR2 LQKENI. CDR3 length: 16 residues.

This chain links TRBV18 with TRBJ2-1; 8 positions agree with TRBD2. Sequenced sample: blood. This clonotype originated in a man younger than 40 with Graves' hyperthyroidism. In DNA form, the CDR3 reads TGTGCCAGCTCACTCCGGGGGGGGACGGATTACAATGAGCAGTTCTTC. Residues: CASSLRGGTDYNEQFF.